The rows below give T cell receptor beta chains drawn from one sample of a study of CD8 T cells in ankylosing spondylitis. TCRdb reprocessed the 5' RACE reads via MiXCR and lists one record per CDR3 protein. The sample has under 300,000 distinct CDR3 sequences, roughly 8.6% seen once. Sequenced sample: blood, either unsorted or a sorted T cell fraction (not recorded which). The receptors stem from a male donor with ankylosing spondylitis or in good health (not recorded which). CDR3s include the opening cysteine and the closing phenylalanine or tryptophan. A D gene is named only where the DNA matches it firmly. The size entry is marked missing in some rows and otherwise reads once, few, many or a size class.

j_call,d_call,v_call,clone_size,cdr3_aa,cdr3_nt
TRBJ2-1,.,TRBV4-1,.,CASSPPSTSYNEQFF,TGCGCCAGCAGCCCCCCGTCGACCTCCTACAATGAGCAGTTCTTC
TRBJ2-2,.,TRBV12-3/TRBV12-4,few,CASSFHGVTGELFF,TGTGCCAGCAGTTTTCACGGAGTCACCGGGGAGCTGTTTTTT
TRBJ2-2,.,TRBV30,many,CAWSPGTGELFF,TGTGCCTGGAGTCCGGGGACCGGGGAGCTGTTTTTT
TRBJ2-2,TRBD2,TRBV12-3/TRBV12-4,many,CASRLAGGNTGELFF,TGTGCCAGCAGACTAGCGGGTGGTAACACCGGGGAGCTGTTTTTT
TRBJ2-2,TRBD2,TRBV12-3/TRBV12-4,many,CASTSSGSYTGELFF,TGTGCCAGCACCAGTAGCGGGAGTTACACCGGGGAGCTGTTTTTT
TRBJ2-7,TRBD1,TRBV10-3,many,CAISESTGGYEQYF,TGTGCCATCAGTGAGTCGACAGGGGGATACGAGCAGTACTTC
TRBJ2-7,TRBD1,TRBV6-2/TRBV6-3,.,CASSQQGAYGEQYF,TGTGCCAGCAGTCAACAGGGGGCATATGGGGAGCAGTACTTC
TRBJ2-3,TRBD2,TRBV5-1,many,CASSRGLAGGTDTQYF,TGCGCCAGCAGCCGGGGACTAGCGGGAGGCACAGATACGCAGTATTTT
TRBJ2-1,TRBD2,TRBV27,many,CASSLGGGRFYNEQFF,TGTGCCAGCAGTTTAGGGGGCGGGAGGTTCTACAATGAGCAGTTCTTC
TRBJ2-7,.,TRBV24-1,many,CATSDFHDGAYEQYF,TGTGCCACCAGTGATTTCCACGACGGGGCCTACGAGCAGTACTTC
TRBJ2-7,.,TRBV4-3,.,CASSQLRAGAYEQYF,TGCGCCAGCAGCCAGCTGCGGGCAGGGGCCTACGAGCAGTACTTC
TRBJ2-5,TRBD2,TRBV4-2,many,CASSQERGLADQETQYF,TGTGCCAGCAGCCAAGAACGAGGACTAGCAGACCAAGAGACCCAGTACTTC
TRBJ1-2,.,TRBV6-5,many,CASSYSPRNYGYTF,TGTGCCAGCAGTTACTCCCCCAGGAACTATGGCTACACCTTC
TRBJ2-5,TRBD1,TRBV7-2,many,CASSFLRGRETQYF,TGTGCCAGCAGCTTTCTGAGGGGGCGGGAGACCCAGTACTTC
TRBJ1-3,.,TRBV2,.,CASRTDSGNTIYF,TGTGCCAGCAGGACAGACTCTGGAAACACCATATATTTT
TRBJ2-2,TRBD1,TRBV30,.,CAWGQGRTGELFF,TGTGCCTGGGGACAGGGGAGGACCGGGGAGCTGTTTTTT
TRBJ2-7,.,TRBV5-6,few,CASSRTLGTYEQYF,TGTGCCAGCAGCCGTACTTTGGGGACCTACGAGCAGTACTTC
TRBJ1-5,.,TRBV10-3,many,CAISESTTYQPQHF,TGTGCCATCAGTGAGTCGACGACATATCAGCCCCAGCATTTT
TRBJ1-1,.,TRBV5-1,many,CASKPIGGRSEAFF,TGCGCCAGCAAACCTATAGGGGGTCGTTCTGAAGCTTTCTTT
TRBJ1-5,.,TRBV10-3,many,CAISESAGSNQPQHF,TGTGCCATCAGTGAGTCGGCGGGTAGCAATCAGCCCCAGCATTTT
TRBJ2-3,.,TRBV29-1,.,CSVVTGADTQYF,TGCAGCGTTGTCACGGGGGCAGATACGCAGTATTTT
TRBJ1-4,.,TRBV4-3,many,CASSQDERAAPLFF,TGCGCCAGCAGCCAAGATGAAAGGGCAGCCCCTCTGTTTTTT
TRBJ2-2,.,TRBV7-8,few,CASSLRVSNGELFF,TGTGCCAGCAGCTTACGCGTGAGCAACGGGGAGCTGTTTTTT
TRBJ2-7,.,TRBV3-1,.,CASSQGLTYEQYF,TGTGCCAGCAGCCAAGGTCTGACCTACGAGCAGTACTTC
TRBJ2-5,TRBD2,TRBV7-6,.,CASSLLAGRETQYF,TGTGCCAGCAGCTTACTAGCGGGGCGGGAGACCCAGTACTTC
TRBJ2-2,.,TRBV12-3/TRBV12-4,.,CASSLAGHNTGELFF,TGTGCCAGCAGTTTAGCGGGCCACAACACCGGGGAGCTGTTTTTT
TRBJ2-1,TRBD2,TRBV29-1,many,CSVYGGINEQFF,TGCAGCGTTTACGGGGGGATCAATGAGCAGTTCTTC
TRBJ2-1,TRBD2,TRBV4-3,many,CASSQPKEGLAYNEQFF,TGCGCCAGCAGCCAACCTAAGGAGGGACTAGCCTACAATGAGCAGTTCTTC
TRBJ1-2,TRBD1,TRBV19,.,CASSIARTGRANYGYTF,TGTGCCAGTAGTATAGCCCGGACAGGAAGAGCTAACTATGGCTACACCTTC
TRBJ1-2,.,TRBV20-1,.,CSASQRDYGYTF,TGCAGTGCTAGTCAGAGGGACTATGGCTACACCTTC
TRBJ2-7,.,TRBV20-1,many,CSARELGRDTYEQYF,TGCAGTGCTAGAGAGCTAGGCCGGGATACCTACGAGCAGTACTTC
TRBJ1-1,.,TRBV12-3/TRBV12-4,many,CASSWGPVGAEAFF,TGTGCCAGCAGTTGGGGGCCGGTGGGAGCTGAAGCTTTCTTT
TRBJ2-1,.,TRBV9,many,CASSRTVDSYNEQFF,TGTGCCAGCAGCCGGACCGTTGACTCCTACAATGAGCAGTTCTTC
TRBJ2-3,.,TRBV20-1,many,CSAVGAVITDTQYF,TGCAGTGCCGTGGGGGCCGTTATCACAGATACGCAGTATTTT
TRBJ2-7,.,TRBV7-2,.,CASSFQPGLDEQYF,TGTGCCAGCAGCTTCCAGCCGGGACTGGATGAGCAGTACTTC
TRBJ2-5,.,TRBV7-9,many,CASSRGTDIQETQYF,TGTGCCAGCAGCCGGGGGACAGATATCCAAGAGACCCAGTACTTC
TRBJ2-3,.,TRBV7-8,many,CASSLGRESNTQYF,TGTGCCAGCAGCTTAGGACGAGAGAGTAATACGCAGTATTTT
TRBJ2-1,TRBD1,TRBV7-2,many,CASKPGTGAYNEQFF,TGTGCCAGCAAACCCGGGACAGGGGCCTACAATGAGCAGTTCTTC
TRBJ1-1,.,TRBV5-1,many,CASSLDSAKLGTEAFF,TGCGCCAGCAGCTTGGATTCCGCCAAACTGGGCACTGAAGCTTTCTTT
TRBJ2-3,TRBD2,TRBV5-1,many,CASSSGLAGGHADTQYF,TGCGCCAGCAGCTCAGGACTAGCGGGAGGTCATGCTGATACGCAGTATTTT
TRBJ2-7,.,TRBV20-1,many,CSARDDKGVRVMNEQYF,TGCAGTGCTAGAGATGACAAAGGCGTCAGGGTGATGAACGAGCAGTACTTC
TRBJ2-1,.,TRBV19,many,CASSIVTTNEQFF,TGTGCCAGTAGTATAGTAACTACCAATGAGCAGTTCTTC
TRBJ1-5,.,TRBV12-3/TRBV12-4,many,CASSLQQAISQHF,TGTGCCAGCAGTTTACAGCAGGCCATATCCCAGCATTTT
TRBJ1-1,.,TRBV27,.,CASSLGPQGMNTEAFF,TGTGCCAGCAGTTTAGGCCCCCAGGGGATGAACACTGAAGCTTTCTTT
TRBJ2-2,TRBD2,TRBV6-5,many,CASSYKQRGTGELFF,TGTGCCAGCAGTTATAAACAGCGGGGCACCGGGGAGCTGTTTTTT
TRBJ1-3,.,TRBV5-1,many,CASSLGGLLSSGNTIYF,TGCGCCAGCAGCTTGGGAGGCCTTCTTAGCTCTGGAAACACCATATATTTT
TRBJ1-6,.,TRBV7-9,few,CASSLLGSPLHF,TGTGCCAGCAGCCTTCTGGGGTCACCCCTCCACTTT
TRBJ1-5,.,TRBV20-1,many,CSARAGTGQPQHF,TGCAGTGCTAGAGCTGGGACCGGTCAGCCCCAGCATTTT
TRBJ1-2,TRBD1,TRBV10-3,many,CAISAGTEYGYTF,TGTGCCATCAGCGCCGGGACAGAGTATGGCTACACCTTC
TRBJ2-7,TRBD1,TRBV4-3,many,CASSQARQGSKQYF,TGCGCCAGCAGCCAAGCTAGACAGGGCTCAAAGCAGTACTTC
TRBJ2-1,TRBD2,TRBV6-2/TRBV6-3,many,CASSYDWPSTSGILNEQFF,TGTGCCAGCAGTTACGATTGGCCCTCAACTAGCGGGATATTAAATGAGCAGTTCTTC
TRBJ2-3,TRBD2,TRBV7-2,.,CASSLNLAGTDTQYF,TGTGCCAGCAGCTTAAACCTAGCGGGGACAGATACGCAGTATTTT
TRBJ1-2,.,TRBV5-1,few,CASSLGDGGRDYGYTF,TGCGCCAGCAGCTTGGGAGACGGGGGCCGGGACTATGGCTACACCTTC
TRBJ2-1,.,TRBV5-1,many,CASWEAALGNEQFF,TGCGCCAGCTGGGAAGCGGCCCTAGGGAATGAGCAGTTCTTC
TRBJ2-1,TRBD2,TRBV20-1,many,CSASSGGSYNEQFF,TGCAGTGCTAGCAGCGGGGGATCTTACAATGAGCAGTTCTTC